Each of the 18 T cell receptor beta chains below was sequenced from the same sample in a study of radiotherapy plus CTLA-4 blockade in lung cancer. The protocol was immunoSEQ multiplex PCR, while the TCRdb copy is restricted to in-frame clones and leaves out a portion. The sample contains about 51,000 clones, 65% to 85% of which appear only once. Source: peripheral blood, taken from a patient treated with radiotherapy plus ipilimumab. These receptors were collected from a human donor with non-small cell lung cancer whose response to radiotherapy plus ipilimumab could not be evaluated.

This chain links TRBV7-2 with TRBJ2-1, with 7 bases identical to TRBD2. Losses at the gene ends were 3 bases for V and 6 bases for J; bases not matched to a gene: 5. Looked up from germline, CDR1 is SGHTA and CDR2 is FQGNSA. The CDR3 extends over 14 amino acids. CDR3 sequence: CASSFRLAGNEQFF. CDR3 nucleotides: TGTGCCAGCAGCTTCCGACTAGCAGGCAATGAGCAGTTCTTC. The variable domain in full, with the rest retrieved from reference TRBV7-2 and TRBJ2-1, is GAGVSQSPSNKVTEKGKDVELRCDPISGHTALYWYRQSLGQGLEFLIYFQGNSAPDKSGLPSDRFSAERTGGSVSTLTIQRTQQEDSAVYLCASSFRLAGNEQFFGPGTRLTVL.

The rearrangement links TRBV18 to TRBJ2-1; 11 bases agree with TRBD2. The CDR3 is made up of 16 amino acids. Germline CDR1 and CDR2: KGHSH and LQKENI. The ends lost 1 base at V and 6 bases at J; junction bases unmatched: 5. The CDR3: CASSPRGSGGANEQFF. In nucleotides, the CDR3 is TGTGCCAGCTCACCACGAGGTAGCGGGGGGGCCAATGAGCAGTTCTTC.

This chain links TRBV28 with TRBJ2-5, with 10 positions matching TRBD2. The V and J ends lost 5 bases and 0 bases, in that order; junction bases with no gene match: 9. The germline V gene has CDR1 MDHEN and CDR2 SYDVKM. This CDR3 region has 17 residues. CDR3 bases: TGTGCCAGCAGTCCGCCACCGGGACTAGCGAACCAAGAGACCCAGTACTTC. Amino acid sequence: CASSPPPGLANQETQYF.

In this sample, this clone turned up once. This chain uses TRBV30 with TRBJ1-5; 7 nucleotides align to TRBD1. The trim removed 3 bases at V and 5 bases at J, leaving 10 bases unmatched. The CDR3 sequence is 15 residues long. Germline CDR1 reads GTSNPN; CDR2 reads SVGIG (reference sequence). This chain's CDR3 is CAWRNGQAVDQPQHF. For the CDR3, the DNA is TGTGCCTGGAGGAACGGACAGGCTGTCGATCAGCCCCAGCATTTT.

This clone came up a few times. This CDR3 is CASSVKRLAGSIRNEQFF. CDR3 nucleotide sequence: TGTGCCAGCAGCGTAAAGCGACTAGCGGGGTCGATCCGGAATGAGCAGTTCTTC. V usage is TRBV7-9 and J usage is TRBJ2-1; 11 nucleotides align to TRBD2. The CDR3 has 18 residues. V lost 5 bases and J lost 7; bases outside the gene matches: 16. Germline assignment: CDR1 SEHNR and CDR2 FQNEAQ (reference sequence).

The J gene is TRBJ2-7, the V gene TRBV18; D might be TRBD1 (5 bases). Looked up from germline, CDR1 is KGHSH and CDR2 is LQKENI. Trimming stripped 6 bases from V and 5 bases from J, with 17 bases between. This CDR3 is 14 amino acids long. The CDR3 DNA reads TGTGCCAGCTCCCCGAGTGGGGCTAGGGACGAGCAGTACTTC. Translating it yields CASSPSGARDEQYF.

CDR3 sequence reads: CASSASGHPKDGYTF. CDR3 DNA: TGTGCCAGCAGTGCCTCGGGACACCCAAAGGATGGCTACACCTTC. This chain uses TRBV6-1 with TRBJ1-2; a weak D match, TRBD1 (6 bases). The CDR3 is 15 residues long. CDR1 and CDR2 (germline): MNHNS, SASEGT. Deletions cut 4 bases from V and 6 bases from J, with 18 bases between.

This chain connects TRBV11-2 to TRBJ2-7, with a possible D match to TRBD1 (5 bases). This CDR3 spans 14 amino acids. Trimming took 5 bases from V and 2 from J, leaving 13 bases between them. Germline V gene data show CDR1 as SGHAT and CDR2 as FQNNGV. Here the CDR3 DNA reads TGTGCCAGCAGCCCAGGACACGGACCCTACGAGCAGTACTTC. Translating it yields CASSPGHGPYEQYF.

J is TRBJ1-6 and V is TRBV9; D is possibly TRBD1 (5 bases). The CDR3 is 16 amino acids. From germline, CDR1 is SGDLS and CDR2 YYNGEE. The V and J ends lost 4 bases and 5 bases respectively, with 16 bases between them. The CDR3 sequence is CASSLVAGRNNSPLHF. Here the CDR3 DNA reads TGTGCCAGCAGCTTGGTGGCGGGACGTAATAATTCACCCCTCCACTTT.

The chain carries TRBV7-9 and TRBJ2-7, with 9 bases fitting TRBD2. The J segment lost 1 base and the V segment lost 3 bases, leaving 4 bases of the junction unmatched. The length of the CDR3 is 15 residues. Germline V gene lookup returns CDR1 SEHNR and CDR2 FQNEAQ (reference sequence). CDR3 region: CASSFAGGGSYEQYF. The CDR3 bases are TGTGCCAGCAGCTTCGCGGGAGGGGGGTCCTACGAGCAGTACTTC. Drawing the rest from reference TRBV7-9 and TRBJ2-7, the complete variable domain is DTGVSQNPRHKITKRGQNVTFRCDPISEHNRLYWYRQTLGQGPEFLTYFQNEAQLEKSRLLSDRFSAERPKGSFSTLEIQRTEQGDSAMYLCASSFAGGGSYEQYFGPGTRLTVT.

This sequence joins TRBV2 and TRBJ2-7, with D perhaps TRBD1 (5 bases). The CDR3 is 13 amino acids. V was trimmed by 7 bases and J by 1 base, leaving 11 bases between them. Germline CDR1 and CDR2: SNHLY and FYNNEI. The CDR3 protein is CASISGISYEQYF. The DNA for the CDR3 is TGTGCCAGCATCTCAGGGATTTCCTACGAGCAGTACTTC.

The chain carries TRBV7-3 and TRBJ1-1; D unresolved. With 3 bases removed from V and 6 bases from J, the gap between germline ends came to 11 bases. Germline V gives CDR1 SGHTA, CDR2 FQGTGA. The CDR3 loop spans 13 amino acids. CDR3 nucleotide sequence: TGTGCCAGCAGCTTCGCAGGCGGGGCTGAAGCTTTCTTT. Protein product: CASSFAGGAEAFF. Combining the CDR3 with reference TRBV7-3 and TRBJ1-1 gives the whole variable domain GAGVSQTPSNKVTEKGKYVELRCDPISGHTALYWYRQSLGQGPEFLIYFQGTGAADDSGLPNDRFFAVRPEGSVSTLKIQRTERGDSAVYLCASSFAGGAEAFFGQGTRLTVV.

The rearrangement joins TRBV28 to TRBJ1-5; D gene unclear. Deletions cut 6 bases from V and 4 bases from J, with 13 bases between. Per the germline V gene, CDR1 is MDHEN and CDR2 is SYDVKM. The CDR3 runs 14 residues. The CDR3 protein is CASRRLRLNQPQHF. The CDR3, as DNA: TGTGCCAGCAGACGCCTACGACTGAATCAGCCCCAGCATTTT.

The V call is TRBV25-1, the J call TRBJ1-6, with D maybe TRBD1 (6 bases). CDR1 and CDR2 from the germline V gene are MGHDK and SYGVNS. V lost 6 bases, J lost 1 base, and 10 bases lay in between. The CDR3 consists of 15 residues. DNA of the CDR3: TGTGCCAGCAGCATAGGGGGTTCCTATAATTCACCCCTCCACTTT. Translating gives CASSIGGSYNSPLHF.

This clone has just one count. The chain employs TRBV7-9 and TRBJ2-2, with a possible D match to TRBD2 (6 bases). The CDR3 is 18 residues long. The V and J ends lost 1 base and 2 bases respectively, with 17 bases between them. Germline values: CDR1 SEHNR, CDR2 FQNEAQ (reference sequence). DNA of the CDR3: TGTGCCAGCAGCTTAGGGGGGACTCAACTAGCTAACACCGGGGAGCTGTTTTTT. Translating it yields CASSLGGTQLANTGELFF.

The rearrangement links TRBV18 to TRBJ2-2; TRBD2 agrees at 9 bases. Germline CDR1 is KGHSH and CDR2 is LQKENI. This CDR3 has 17 residues. V dropped 0 bases and J dropped 0; count of bases not matched to a gene: 2. The CDR3, as DNA: TGTGCCAGCTCACCACCATTAGCGGGGGCGAACACCGGGGAGCTGTTTTTT. Translated, it gives CASSPPLAGANTGELFF.

This clone was seen a few times. CDR3 sequence: CASRPSLLRRAKNIQYF. CDR3 nucleotides: TGTGCCAGCAGGCCTTCACTCCTCCGTAGAGCCAAAAACATTCAGTACTTC. The rearrangement links TRBV19 to TRBJ2-4; D gene ambiguous. V was cut by 9 bases and J by 0 bases, with 21 bases left in between. This CDR3 is built from 17 residues. Germline V lookup: CDR1 LNHDA, CDR2 SQIVND (reference sequence).

This sequence joins TRBV28 and TRBJ1-4; D uncertain. This CDR3 has 14 residues. V lost 5 bases and J 6 bases, leaving 13 bases between the germline ends. Germline V lookup: CDR1 MDHEN, CDR2 SYDVKM. The CDR3 loop is CASSPPFPDEKLFF. For the CDR3, the DNA is TGTGCCAGCAGTCCACCGTTCCCGGATGAAAAACTGTTTTTT.